The T cell receptor beta chain under discussion was sequenced for a study of Tregs in tolerant kidney transplant recipients. Study-level results: Tolerant patients' donor-specific Tregs expanded beyond overall Tregs, suggesting antigen-driven growth.

Thawed PBMCs were FACS-sorted into unstimulated CD4+CD25+CD127- regulatory T cells, CD4+CD25- non-regulatory cells, CD4 and CD8 cells. Assay: immunoSEQ multiplex PCR; the TCRdb copy retains only in-frame clones and omits some. Seen here are 90,000 to 120,000 clones, around 89% observed once, and the top ten hold roughly 0.31%. This clone has a handful of counts. Its antigen is unknown. Germline-derived CDR1 and CDR2 are SGHRS and YFSETQ. The CDR3 covers 14 residues. V lost 5 bases and J lost 0, with 9 bases in between. Sequencing was performed on CD4+ T cells from blood, taken before the transplant. The rearrangement joins TRBV5-1 to TRBJ1-3; D gene ambiguous. The TCR sequence derives from a human donor who received a combined kidney and bone marrow transplant. CDR3: CASRGDPSGNTIYF. CDR3 nucleotide sequence: TGCGCCAGCAGAGGAGATCCCTCTGGAAACACCATATATTTT.